This T cell receptor (beta chain) was sequenced in a study of cytotoxic CD8 clonotypes in ibrutinib-treated CLL. Study outcomes and limitations: Clonality was elevated at ibrutinib response and had returned toward baseline at progression.

This CDR3 has 13 residues. Trimming removed 4 bases at V and 7 bases at J, with 10 bases between. CDR1 is SGHDN, CDR2 FVKESK, per germline. Measured with immunoSEQ multiplex PCR; TCRdb has only the in-frame clones, and not every one. The sample consists of more than 140,000 clones, roughly 80% of them appearing once. As input for TCR beta libraries, around 2 micrograms of genomic DNA came from cryopreserved PBMCs. Concerning this clone itself: What it binds is not known.

The specimen comprised PBMCs, sampled after 12 months of ibrutinib treatment. The chain has TRBV14 and TRBJ2-2; possibly TRBD2 for D (6 bases). The receptor's source is a human donor with chronic lymphocytic leukemia. In DNA form, the CDR3 reads TGTGCCAGCAGCCGCAGGGAGGTCGGGGAGCTGTTTTTT. Translating it yields CASSRREVGELFF.